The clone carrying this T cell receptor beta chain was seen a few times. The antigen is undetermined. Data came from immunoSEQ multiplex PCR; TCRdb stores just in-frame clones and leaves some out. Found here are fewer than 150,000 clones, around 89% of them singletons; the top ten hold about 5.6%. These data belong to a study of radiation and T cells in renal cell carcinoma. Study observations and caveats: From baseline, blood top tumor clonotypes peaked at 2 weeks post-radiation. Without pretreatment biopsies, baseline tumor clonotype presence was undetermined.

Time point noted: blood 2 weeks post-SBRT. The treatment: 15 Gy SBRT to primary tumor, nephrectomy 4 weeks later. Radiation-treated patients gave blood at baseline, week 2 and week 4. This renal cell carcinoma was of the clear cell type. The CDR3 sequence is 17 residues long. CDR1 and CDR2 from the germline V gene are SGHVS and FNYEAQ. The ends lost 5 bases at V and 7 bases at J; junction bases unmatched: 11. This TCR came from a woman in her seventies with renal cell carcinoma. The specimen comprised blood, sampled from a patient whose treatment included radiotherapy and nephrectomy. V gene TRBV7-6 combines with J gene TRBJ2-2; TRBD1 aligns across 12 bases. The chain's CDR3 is CASSILPGQGAGGELFF. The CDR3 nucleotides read TGTGCCAGCAGCATCTTACCGGGACAGGGGGCTGGCGGGGAGCTGTTTTTT. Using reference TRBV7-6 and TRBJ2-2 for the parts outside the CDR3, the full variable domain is GAGVSQSPRYKVTKRGQDVALRCDPISGHVSLYWYRQALGQGPEFLTYFNYEAQQDKSGLPNDRFSAERPEGSISTLTIQRTEQRDSAMYRCASSILPGQGAGGELFFGEGSRLTVL.